Listed below are T cell receptor beta chains from one sample, sequenced in a study of Tregs in tolerant kidney transplant recipients. Generated by immunoSEQ multiplex PCR, the TCRdb table keeps only in-frame clones and is missing some. The table lists approximately 60,000 clones, 87% of them singletons. Sequenced here: CD4+ T cells from blood (PBMCs), sampled 6 months after the transplant. Receptor source: a human patient who received a combined kidney and bone marrow transplant. The T cells may partly be graft donor cells. CDR3s include the opening cysteine and the closing phenylalanine or tryptophan.

V gene: TRBV6-5
CDR3 length: 13
J gene: TRBJ1-1
CDR3 protein: CASSLLGNTEAFF

V gene: TRBV19
CDR3 length: 15
J gene: TRBJ2-7
CDR3 protein: CASSISGHHSYEQYF

V gene: TRBV9
CDR3 length: 13
J gene: TRBJ1-1
CDR3 protein: CASSVGVVEEAFF

V gene: TRBV28
CDR3 length: 14
J gene: TRBJ1-4
CDR3 protein: CASSYWGGNEKLFF

V gene: TRBV7-9
CDR3 length: 14
J gene: TRBJ2-5
CDR3 protein: CASSLASGPNSQYF

V gene: TRBV7-2
CDR3 length: 17
J gene: TRBJ2-1
CDR3 protein: CASSSASGIRSYNEQFF

V gene: TRBV23-1
CDR3 length: 13
J gene: TRBJ2-7
CDR3 protein: CARGGGLSYEQYF

V gene: TRBV18
CDR3 length: 14
J gene: TRBJ2-5
CDR3 protein: CASSPDREQETQYF

V gene: TRBV25-1
CDR3 length: 16
J gene: TRBJ2-2
CDR3 protein: CASSIPGTGGTGELFF

V gene: TRBV5-1
CDR3 length: 14
J gene: TRBJ2-2
CDR3 protein: CASSRLRNTGELFF

V gene: TRBV4-3
CDR3 length: 15
J gene: TRBJ2-3
CDR3 protein: CASSQDTGGTDTQYF

V gene: TRBV6-5
CDR3 length: 14
J gene: TRBJ1-4
CDR3 protein: CASRQVSLNEKLFF

V gene: TRBV7-3
CDR3 length: 13
J gene: TRBJ1-1
CDR3 protein: CASSPTRTGEAFF